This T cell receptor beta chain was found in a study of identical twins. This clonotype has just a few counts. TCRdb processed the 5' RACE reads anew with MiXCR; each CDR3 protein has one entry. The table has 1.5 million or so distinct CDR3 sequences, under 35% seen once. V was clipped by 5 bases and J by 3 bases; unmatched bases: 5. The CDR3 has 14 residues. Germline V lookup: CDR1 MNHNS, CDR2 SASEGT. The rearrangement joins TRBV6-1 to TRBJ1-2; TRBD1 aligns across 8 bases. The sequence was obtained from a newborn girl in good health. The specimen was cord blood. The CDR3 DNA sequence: TGTGCCAGCAGTCGACAGGGGCGCCACTATGGCTACACCTTC. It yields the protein CASSRQGRHYGYTF.